This T cell receptor beta chain was captured in a study of blood T cell repertoires in COVID-19. Across the whole study: Samples came from the United States, Italy and Spain, spanning acute and convalescent COVID-19.

Exposed volunteers were people who met a COVID-19 case within 2 weeks before study entry. V shed 4 bases and J shed 5 bases, with 8 bases lying between them. Germline values: CDR1 SGHDN, CDR2 FVKESK. This CDR3 contains 12 residues. Under the authors' procedure: Estimates of nucleated cell counts were drawn from the amplification of reference gene primers. The assay was immunoSEQ multiplex PCR, and TCRdb's table has in-frame clones only and misses some. The V and J calls and clone size were taken over from that table, and D and trimming were inferred from the DNA. Altogether approximately 140,000 clones are present, roughly 84% being singletons, with the ten largest covering about 5.8%.

The chain carries TRBV14 and TRBJ1-2; a possible D gene is TRBD1 (5 bases). The receptor was derived from a woman in her forties or fifties who had been exposed to COVID-19. The sequenced material came from PBMCs or T cells enriched from blood (not recorded which). CDR3 nucleotide sequence: TGTGCCAGCAGCCCAACAGGATATGGCTACACCTTC. It encodes CASSPTGYGYTF.